The entry that follows covers one TCR beta chain sequence. The entry originates in a study of identical twins. Each CDR3 protein is one row after TCRdb ran MiXCR on the 5' RACE reads. The sample records hundreds of thousands of distinct CDR3 sequences, 9% to 15% being singletons. Healthy Caucasians supplied all donations. This sample was shared with a second study, whose subject was yellow fever vaccine responses in identical twins. From that report: Twins reportedly mounted vaccine T cell responses that seemed partly convergent, partly personalized.

The source is a woman in her late teens or twenties in good health. The sequenced sample was CD8+ T cells sorted from blood.

The CDR3 protein is CASSLQGDLTSNTGELFF. The CDR3 nucleotides read TGTGCCAGCAGCCTCCAGGGGGATCTTACTTCGAACACCGGGGAGCTGTTTTTT. This chain connects TRBV7-3 to TRBJ2-2, with 7 bases identical to TRBD1. The CDR3 has 18 amino acids. J was trimmed by 0 bases and V by 5 bases; bases with no gene match: 12. CDR1 and CDR2 from the germline V gene are SGHTA and FQGTGA.